This T cell receptor beta chain was recovered during a study of cytomegalovirus exposure and HLA in healthy donors. Note on this clone: Its antigen is unidentified.

The CDR3 is 14 residues long. V lost 2 bases and J lost 3; bases outside the gene matches: 1. CDR1 is MDHEN, CDR2 SYDVKM, per germline. PCR involved 60 Vbeta and 13 Jbeta primers. Method: immunoSEQ multiplex PCR; TCRdb's copy keeps in-frame clones and lacks some. The data hold about 150,000 clones, with roughly 80% observed a single time. Regarding the study as a whole: HLA-A and HLA-B allele assignments for most subjects were reportedly predicted accurately using TCR beta sequences. CMV serostatus was the only recorded immune exposure for donors. Earlier analysis yielded a pattern in which most TCR beta V segments were productive about 90% or about 30% of the time.

The rearrangement links TRBV28 to TRBJ1-3, with 7 bases that match TRBD1. The sequenced material came from PBMCs. The TCR was taken from a man between 18 and 35 years old in good health and CMV-seronegative. The CDR3 here is CASSLDRDGNTIYF. The CDR3 region has the DNA TGTGCCAGCAGTTTAGACAGGGATGGAAACACCATATATTTT.